Sequencing of this T cell receptor (beta chain) was carried out in a study of blood T cell repertoires in COVID-19. Study-wide context: Spain, Italy and the United States supplied samples that represented acute and convalescent COVID-19.

Assay used: immunoSEQ multiplex PCR; TCRdb lists only in-frame clones, some missing. This table has fewer than 450,000 clones, approximately 84% appearing once. Recovered status in Cohort 3 required two negative PCRs, clearance, or symptom resolution. This CDR3 comprises 14 residues. Trimming took off 7 bases at V and 5 bases at J, with 15 bases between the two ends. In germline, CDR1 is MNHEY, CDR2 SVGAGI. The sample consisted of PBMCs or T cells enriched from blood (not recorded which). The rearrangement links TRBV6-5 to TRBJ2-1; D uncertain. This receptor was identified in a woman aged 25 to 39 who had recovered from COVID-19. CDR3 nucleotides: TGTGCCAGCACCCCTTTTCCGCGGAACAATGAGCAGTTCTTC. Translating it yields CASTPFPRNNEQFF.